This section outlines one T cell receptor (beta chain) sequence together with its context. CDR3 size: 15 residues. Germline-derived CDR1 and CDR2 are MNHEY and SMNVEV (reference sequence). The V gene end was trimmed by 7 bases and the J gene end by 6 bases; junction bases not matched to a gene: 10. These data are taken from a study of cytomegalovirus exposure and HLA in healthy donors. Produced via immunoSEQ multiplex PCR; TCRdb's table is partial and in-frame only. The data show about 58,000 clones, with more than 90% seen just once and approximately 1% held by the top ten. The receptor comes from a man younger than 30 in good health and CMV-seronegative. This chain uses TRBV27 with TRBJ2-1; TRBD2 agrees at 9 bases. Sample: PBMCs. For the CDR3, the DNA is TGTGCCAGCAACTCTGGGCGGGAGGGCCTCAATGAGCAGTTCTTC. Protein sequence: CASNSGREGLNEQFF.